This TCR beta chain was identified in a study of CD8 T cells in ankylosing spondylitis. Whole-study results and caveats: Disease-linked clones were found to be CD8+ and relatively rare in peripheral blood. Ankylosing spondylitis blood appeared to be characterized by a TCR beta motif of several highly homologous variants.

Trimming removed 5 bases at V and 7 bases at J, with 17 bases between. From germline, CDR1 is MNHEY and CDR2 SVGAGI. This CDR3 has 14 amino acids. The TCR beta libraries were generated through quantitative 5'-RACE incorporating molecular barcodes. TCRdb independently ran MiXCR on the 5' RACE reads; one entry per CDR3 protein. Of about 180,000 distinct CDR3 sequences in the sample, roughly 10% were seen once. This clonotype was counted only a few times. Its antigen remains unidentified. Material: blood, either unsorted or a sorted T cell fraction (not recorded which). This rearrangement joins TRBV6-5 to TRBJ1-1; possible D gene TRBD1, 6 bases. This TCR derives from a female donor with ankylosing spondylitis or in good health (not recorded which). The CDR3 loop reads CASSLQGKKNEAFF. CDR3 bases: TGTGCCAGCAGTCTACAGGGAAAGAAGAATGAAGCTTTCTTT.